This TCR beta chain was obtained from a study of lymphopenia after photon versus proton radiotherapy. Looked up from germline, CDR1 is SGHAT and CDR2 is FQNNGV. The CDR3 runs to 14 residues. V lost 5 bases and J lost 5, with 15 bases in between. Sequencing was performed with immunoSEQ multiplex PCR; in TCRdb, only in-frame clones are kept and a portion is missing. The table lists 25,000 to 30,000 clones, approximately 85% of them singletons. The material was peripheral blood, obtained from a patient treated with photon-based radiotherapy. This clonotype originated in a man aged 45 to 65 with gastric cancer. This sequence joins TRBV11-2 and TRBJ1-1; D gene ambiguous. In DNA form, the CDR3 reads TGTGCCAGCAGCACGGGTCCGGGGAGGACTGAAGCTTTCTTT. This sequence encodes CASSTGPGRTEAFF.